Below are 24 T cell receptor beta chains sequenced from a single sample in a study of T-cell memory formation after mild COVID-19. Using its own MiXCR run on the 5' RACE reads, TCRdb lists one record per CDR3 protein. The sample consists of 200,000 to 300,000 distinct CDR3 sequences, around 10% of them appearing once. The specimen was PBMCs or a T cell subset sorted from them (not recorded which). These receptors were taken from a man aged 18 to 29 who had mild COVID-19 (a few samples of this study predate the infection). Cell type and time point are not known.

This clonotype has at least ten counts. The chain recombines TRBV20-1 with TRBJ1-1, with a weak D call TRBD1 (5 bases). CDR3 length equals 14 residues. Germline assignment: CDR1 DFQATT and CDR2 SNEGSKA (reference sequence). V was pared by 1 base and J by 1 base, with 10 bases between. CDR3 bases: TGCAGTGCTAGAGTCATTACAGGGAACACTGAAGCTTTCTTT. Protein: CSARVITGNTEAFF.

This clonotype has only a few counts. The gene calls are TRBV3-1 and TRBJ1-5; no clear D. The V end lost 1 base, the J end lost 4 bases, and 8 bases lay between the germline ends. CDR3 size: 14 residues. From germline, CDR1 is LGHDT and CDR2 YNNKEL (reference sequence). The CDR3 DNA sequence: TGTGCCAGCAGCCAAGCGGGGTATAATCAGCCCCAGCATTTT. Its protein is CASSQAGYNQPQHF.

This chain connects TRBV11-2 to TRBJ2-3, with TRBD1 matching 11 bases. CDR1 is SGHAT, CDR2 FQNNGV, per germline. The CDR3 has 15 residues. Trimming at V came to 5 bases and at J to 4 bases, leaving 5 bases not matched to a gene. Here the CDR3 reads CASSHGQGAADTQYF. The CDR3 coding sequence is TGTGCCAGCAGCCACGGACAGGGGGCGGCAGATACGCAGTATTTT.

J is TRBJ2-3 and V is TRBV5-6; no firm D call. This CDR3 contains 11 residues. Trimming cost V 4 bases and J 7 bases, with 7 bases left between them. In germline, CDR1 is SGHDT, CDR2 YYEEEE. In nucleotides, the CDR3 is TGTGCCAGCAGCGGAGCAAATACGCAGTATTTT. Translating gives CASSGANTQYF.

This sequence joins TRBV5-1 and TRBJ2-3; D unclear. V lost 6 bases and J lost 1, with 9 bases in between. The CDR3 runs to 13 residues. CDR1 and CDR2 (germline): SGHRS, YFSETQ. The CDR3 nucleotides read TGCGCCAGCAAGGCCCAGGGCACAGATACGCAGTATTTT. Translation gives CASKAQGTDTQYF.

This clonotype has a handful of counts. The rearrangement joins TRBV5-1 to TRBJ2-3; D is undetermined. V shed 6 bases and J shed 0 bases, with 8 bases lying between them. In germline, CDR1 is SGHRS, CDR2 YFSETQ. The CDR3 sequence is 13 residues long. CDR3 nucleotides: TGCGCCAGCACATTCGGGAGCACAGATACGCAGTATTTT. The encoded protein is CASTFGSTDTQYF.

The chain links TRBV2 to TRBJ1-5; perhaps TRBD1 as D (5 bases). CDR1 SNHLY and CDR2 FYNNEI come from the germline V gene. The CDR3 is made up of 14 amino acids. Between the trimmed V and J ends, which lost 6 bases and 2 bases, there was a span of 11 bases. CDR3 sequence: CASRGPGGNQPQHF. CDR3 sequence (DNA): TGTGCCAGCAGGGGGCCGGGGGGCAATCAGCCCCAGCATTTT.

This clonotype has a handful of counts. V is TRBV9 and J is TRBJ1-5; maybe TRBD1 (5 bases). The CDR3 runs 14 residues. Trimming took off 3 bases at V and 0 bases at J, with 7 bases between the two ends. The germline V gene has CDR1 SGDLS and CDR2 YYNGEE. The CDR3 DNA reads TGTGCCAGCAGCGAGACAGTTAGCAATCAGCCCCAGCATTTT. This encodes CASSETVSNQPQHF.

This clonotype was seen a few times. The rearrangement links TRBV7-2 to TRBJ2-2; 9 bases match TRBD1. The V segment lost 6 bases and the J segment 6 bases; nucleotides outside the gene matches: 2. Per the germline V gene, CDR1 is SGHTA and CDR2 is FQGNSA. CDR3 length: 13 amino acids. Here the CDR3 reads CASSTGGPGELFF. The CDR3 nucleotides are TGTGCCAGCAGTACAGGGGGCCCCGGGGAGCTGTTTTTT.

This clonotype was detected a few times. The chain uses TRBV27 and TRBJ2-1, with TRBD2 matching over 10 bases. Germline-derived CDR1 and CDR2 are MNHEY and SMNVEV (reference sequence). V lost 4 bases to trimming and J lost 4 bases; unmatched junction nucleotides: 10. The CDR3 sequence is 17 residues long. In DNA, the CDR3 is TGTGCCAGCAGTTCTACAACTACAGCGGGGGGGTACAATGAGCAGTTCTTC. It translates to CASSSTTTAGGYNEQFF.

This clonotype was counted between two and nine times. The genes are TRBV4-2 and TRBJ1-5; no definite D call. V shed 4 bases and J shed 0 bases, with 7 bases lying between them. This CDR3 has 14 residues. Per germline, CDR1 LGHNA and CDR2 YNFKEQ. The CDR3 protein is CASSREHSNQPQHF. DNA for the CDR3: TGTGCCAGCAGCCGAGAGCATAGCAATCAGCCCCAGCATTTT.

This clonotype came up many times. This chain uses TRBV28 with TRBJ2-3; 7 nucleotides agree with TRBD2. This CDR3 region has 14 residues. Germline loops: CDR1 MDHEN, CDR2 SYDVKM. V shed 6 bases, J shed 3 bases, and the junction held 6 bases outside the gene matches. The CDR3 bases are TGTGCCAGCAGCTTCCTCGGGGGGACAGATACGCAGTATTTT. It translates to CASSFLGGTDTQYF.

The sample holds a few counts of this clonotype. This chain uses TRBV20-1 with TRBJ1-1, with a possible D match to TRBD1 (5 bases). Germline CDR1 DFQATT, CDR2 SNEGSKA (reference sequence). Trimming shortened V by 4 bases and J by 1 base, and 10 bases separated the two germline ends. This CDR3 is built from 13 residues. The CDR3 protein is CSAKDGANTEAFF. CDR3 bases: TGCAGTGCTAAGGACGGGGCGAACACTGAAGCTTTCTTT.

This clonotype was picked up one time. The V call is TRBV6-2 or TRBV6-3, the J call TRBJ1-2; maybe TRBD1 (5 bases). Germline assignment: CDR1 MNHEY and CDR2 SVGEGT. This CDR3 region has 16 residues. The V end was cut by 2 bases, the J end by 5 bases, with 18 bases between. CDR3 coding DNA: TGTGCCAGCAGTTACGGAATTGGAGGGCAGGGATATGGCTACACCTTC. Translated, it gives CASSYGIGGQGYGYTF.

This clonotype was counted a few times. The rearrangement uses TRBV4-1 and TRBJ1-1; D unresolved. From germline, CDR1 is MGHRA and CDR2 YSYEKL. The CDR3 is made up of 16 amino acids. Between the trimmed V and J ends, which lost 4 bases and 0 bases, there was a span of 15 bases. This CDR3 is CASSPLSRTLNTEAFF. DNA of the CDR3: TGCGCCAGCAGCCCGCTGTCCCGGACCTTGAACACTGAAGCTTTCTTT.

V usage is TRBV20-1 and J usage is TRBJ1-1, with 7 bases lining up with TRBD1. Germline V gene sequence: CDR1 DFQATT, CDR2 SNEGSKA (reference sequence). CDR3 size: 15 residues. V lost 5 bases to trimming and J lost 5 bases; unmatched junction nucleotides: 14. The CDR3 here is CSAARQGPFGTEAFF. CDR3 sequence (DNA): TGCAGTGCTGCACGACAGGGCCCTTTTGGAACTGAAGCTTTCTTT.

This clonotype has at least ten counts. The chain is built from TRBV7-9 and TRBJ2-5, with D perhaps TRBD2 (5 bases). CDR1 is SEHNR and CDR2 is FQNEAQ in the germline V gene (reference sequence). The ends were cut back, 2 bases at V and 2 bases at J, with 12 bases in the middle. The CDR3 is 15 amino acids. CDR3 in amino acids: CASSLYGLAQETQYF. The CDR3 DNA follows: TGTGCCAGCAGCTTATATGGTCTAGCACAAGAGACCCAGTACTTC.

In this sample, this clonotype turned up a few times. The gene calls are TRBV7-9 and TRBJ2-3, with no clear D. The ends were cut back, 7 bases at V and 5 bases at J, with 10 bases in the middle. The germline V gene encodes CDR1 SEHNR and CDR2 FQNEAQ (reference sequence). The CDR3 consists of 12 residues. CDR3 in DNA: TGTGCCAGCACTGGAGAGATAGATACGCAGTATTTT. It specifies CASTGEIDTQYF.

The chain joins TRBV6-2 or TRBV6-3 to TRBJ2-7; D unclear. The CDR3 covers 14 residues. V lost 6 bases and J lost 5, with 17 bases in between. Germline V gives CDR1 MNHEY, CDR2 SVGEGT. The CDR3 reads CASRSNTRLNEQYF. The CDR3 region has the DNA TGTGCCAGCAGATCGAACACTCGACTGAACGAGCAGTACTTC.

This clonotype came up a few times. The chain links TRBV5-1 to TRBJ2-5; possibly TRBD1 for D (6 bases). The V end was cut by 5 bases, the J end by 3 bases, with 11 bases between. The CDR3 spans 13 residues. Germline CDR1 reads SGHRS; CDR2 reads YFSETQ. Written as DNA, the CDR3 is TGCGCCAGCAGTAACAGGGCCGAAGAGACCCAGTACTTC. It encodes CASSNRAEETQYF. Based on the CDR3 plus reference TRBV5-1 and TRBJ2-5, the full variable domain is KAGVTQTPRYLIKTRGQQVTLSCSPISGHRSVSWYQQTPGQGLQFLFEYFSETQRNKGNFPGRFSGRQFSNSRSEMNVSTLELGDSALYLCASSNRAEETQYFGPGTRLLVL.

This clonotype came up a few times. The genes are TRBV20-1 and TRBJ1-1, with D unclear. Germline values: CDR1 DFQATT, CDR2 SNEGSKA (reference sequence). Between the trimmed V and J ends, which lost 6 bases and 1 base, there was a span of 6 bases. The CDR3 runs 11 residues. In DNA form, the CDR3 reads TGCAGTGCGGTCCAGAACACTGAAGCTTTCTTT. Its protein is CSAVQNTEAFF.

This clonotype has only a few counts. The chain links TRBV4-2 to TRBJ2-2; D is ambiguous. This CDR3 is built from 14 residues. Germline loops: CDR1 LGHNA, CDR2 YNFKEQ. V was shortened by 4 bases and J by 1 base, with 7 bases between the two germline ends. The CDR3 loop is CASSPDRNTGELFF. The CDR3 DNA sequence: TGTGCCAGCAGCCCCGACCGGAACACCGGGGAGCTGTTTTTT.

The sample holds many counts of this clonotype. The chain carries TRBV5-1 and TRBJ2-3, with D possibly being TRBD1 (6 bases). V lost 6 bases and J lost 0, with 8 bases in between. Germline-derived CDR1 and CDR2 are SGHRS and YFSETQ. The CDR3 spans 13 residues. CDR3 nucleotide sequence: TGCGCCAGCAAGGACAGTAGCACAGATACGCAGTATTTT. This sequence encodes CASKDSSTDTQYF.

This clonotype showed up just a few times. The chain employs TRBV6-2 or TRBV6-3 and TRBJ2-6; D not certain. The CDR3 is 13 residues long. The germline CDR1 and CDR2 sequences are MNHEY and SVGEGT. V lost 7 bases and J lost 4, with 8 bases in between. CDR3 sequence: CASTGAGANVLTF. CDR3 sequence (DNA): TGTGCCAGCACCGGAGCAGGGGCCAACGTCCTGACTTTC.